This T cell receptor (beta chain) was recovered during a study of T cell changes during pregnancy in multiple sclerosis. V gave up 2 bases and J gave up 4 bases; unmatched junction bases: 11. From germline, CDR1 is MDHEN and CDR2 SYDVKM. The CDR3 is 17 amino acids. Generated by immunoSEQ multiplex PCR, the TCRdb table keeps only in-frame clones and is missing some. The sample includes some 20,000 clones, 75% to 90% of them seen just once. The specimen was CD4+ T cells from peripheral blood mononuclear cells, collected in the first trimester of pregnancy. The clonotype comes from a female donor in good health, enrolled as a control in a pregnancy study. J is TRBJ2-5 and V is TRBV28; 9 nucleotides align to TRBD2. The CDR3 here is CASSLTPGLAGRETQYF. The CDR3 nucleotides read TGTGCCAGCAGTTTAACCCCGGGGCTAGCGGGACGAGAGACCCAGTACTTC.